This entry lists 24 T cell receptor beta chains sequenced from one sample in a study of T cell responses to AZD1222 COVID-19 vaccine (dated by TCRdb to the early 2020s). In light of the paper, this sample's time point label describes: about 28 days (+/-7) after the second vaccine dose. The library was made by the immunoSEQ multiplex PCR assay. In its TCRdb copy, this immuneACCESS table keeps in-frame sequences only and misses some clones. Where compared with another copy, unresolved V genes explain less than half of these, and the others have no known cause. This sample lists approximately 120,000 clones; 70% to 90% were detected once. Over 8% of the sample lies in the top ten. The input for sequencing was peripheral blood, taken 28 days after the second AZD1222 dose. These receptor sequences come from an adult who received the AZD1222 COVID-19 vaccine.

This clone counts as medium-sized. The chain combines TRBV19 with TRBJ1-5; perhaps TRBD1 as D (5 bases). Germline CDR1 is LNHDA and CDR2 is SQIVND (reference sequence). V gave up 3 bases and J gave up 6 bases, with 9 bases separating them. The CDR3 runs to 13 residues. CDR3 sequence (DNA): TGTGCCAGTAGTATTGCAGGGTCTCAGCCCCAGCATTTT. As protein: CASSIAGSQPQHF.

The chain combines TRBV7-2 with TRBJ1-1; TRBD1 might be the D (6 bases). V dropped 4 bases and J dropped 10 bases, with 25 bases sitting between them. Germline V CDR1 and CDR2: SGHTA, FQGNSA. The CDR3 loop spans 16 amino acids. CDR3 in amino acids: CASSSRAPLTGTGAFF. In nucleotides, the CDR3 is TGTGCCAGCAGCTCCCGAGCCCCTCTTACAGGGACCGGAGCTTTCTTT.

The chain carries TRBV7-3 and TRBJ1-1; a weak D match, TRBD1 (5 bases). The ends were cut back, 1 base at V and 5 bases at J, with 11 bases in the middle. In germline, CDR1 is SGHTA, CDR2 FQGTGA. This CDR3 contains 14 residues. The CDR3 DNA reads TGTGCCAGCAGCTTAATAAGGGGTACGACTGAAGCTTTCTTT. It encodes CASSLIRGTTEAFF. The variable domain in full, with the rest retrieved from reference TRBV7-3 and TRBJ1-1, is GAGVSQTPSNKVTEKGKYVELRCDPISGHTALYWYRQSLGQGPEFLIYFQGTGAADDSGLPNDRFFAVRPEGSVSTLKIQRTERGDSAVYLCASSLIRGTTEAFFGQGTRLTVV.

V gene TRBV19 combines with J gene TRBJ1-2; a possible D gene is TRBD1 (5 bases). Germline CDR1 and CDR2: LNHDA and SQIVND (reference sequence). This CDR3 region has 15 residues. Trimming took off 7 bases at V and 4 bases at J, with 19 bases between the two ends. This chain's CDR3 is CASTTRLWDPYGYTF. CDR3 nucleotide sequence: TGTGCCAGTACCACCCGACTCTGGGACCCCTATGGCTACACCTTC.

This clone was seen only a few times. The rearrangement uses TRBV19 and TRBJ2-7; 7 positions match TRBD2. V was pared by 0 bases and J by 3 bases, with 8 bases of the junction left unmatched. The CDR3 is made up of 16 amino acids. CDR1 and CDR2 (germline): LNHDA, SQIVND (reference sequence). The CDR3 protein is CASSIEVSGVGYEQYF. CDR3 in DNA: TGTGCCAGTAGTATAGAGGTCAGCGGGGTTGGCTACGAGCAGTACTTC.

The chain employs TRBV5-1 and TRBJ2-2; D may match TRBD1 or TRBD2 (6 bases each). This CDR3 has 16 amino acids. Trimming cost V 0 bases and J 6 bases, with 15 bases left between them. CDR1 SGHRS and CDR2 YFSETQ come from the germline V gene. The CDR3 nucleotides read TGCGCCAGCAGCTTGGCCTCGGGGGCCGCCGCCGGGGAGCTGTTTTTT. It encodes CASSLASGAAAGELFF.

The chain recombines TRBV4-1 with TRBJ1-5, with D hard to call. Germline-derived CDR1 and CDR2 are MGHRA and YSYEKL. Trimming stripped 0 bases from V and 2 bases from J, with 5 bases between. The CDR3 consists of 14 residues. In nucleotides, the CDR3 is TGCGCCAGCAGCCAAGATTATGGCAATCAGCCCCAGCATTTT. Translating gives CASSQDYGNQPQHF.

The J gene is TRBJ1-1, the V gene TRBV7-9; the D is unclear. The germline V gene has CDR1 SEHNR and CDR2 FQNEAQ (reference sequence). The CDR3 extends over 12 amino acids. Between the trimmed V and J ends, which lost 2 bases and 3 bases, there was a span of 4 bases. The CDR3 protein is CASSLQDTEAFF. The CDR3, as DNA: TGTGCCAGCAGCTTACAAGACACTGAAGCTTTCTTT.

As concerns this clone: Germline and junction disagree at one end, which may indicate a read error. The rearrangement uses TRBV7-2 and TRBJ1-2, with unresolved D. Germline V gene sequence: CDR1 SGHTA, CDR2 FQGNSA. This CDR3 contains 13 residues. The CDR3 bases are TGTGCCAGCAGCTTAGGTGGTACGGCAGGCTGGAATTTC. Its protein product is CASSLGGTAGWNF.

V usage is TRBV7-8 and J usage is TRBJ1-5, with TRBD1 matching over 12 bases. The germline gives CDR1 SGHVS, CDR2 FQNEAQ. The CDR3 is 19 amino acids. Trimming at V came to 5 bases and at J to 2 bases, leaving 13 bases not matched to a gene. The CDR3 spells CASSPRDRGQSVGNQPQHF. CDR3 in DNA: TGTGCCAGCAGCCCCCGGGACAGGGGGCAAAGTGTGGGCAATCAGCCCCAGCATTTT. The whole variable domain, filled in from reference TRBV7-8 and TRBJ1-5, reads GAGVSQSPRYKVAKRGQDVALRCDPISGHVSLFWYQQALGQGPEFLTYFQNEAQLDKSGLPSDRFFAERPEGSVSTLKIQRTQQEDSAVYLCASSPRDRGQSVGNQPQHFGDGTRLSIL.

V gene TRBV5-1 combines with J gene TRBJ2-2; no firm D call. Per germline, CDR1 SGHRS and CDR2 YFSETQ. Between the trimmed V and J ends, which lost 4 bases and 0 bases, there was a span of 13 bases. The CDR3 length is 16 residues. The CDR3 spells CASSQSVPANTGELFF. CDR3 coding DNA: TGCGCCAGCAGCCAAAGCGTTCCCGCGAACACCGGGGAGCTGTTTTTT.

The chain carries TRBV28 and TRBJ2-7; 9 positions agree with TRBD1. Trimming removed 5 bases from V and 4 bases from J; junction bases left unmatched: 9. The CDR3 extends over 15 amino acids. The germline CDR1 and CDR2 sequences are MDHEN and SYDVKM. CDR3 in DNA: TGTGCCAGCAGTACACCGGGACAGGGATGGTACGAGCAGTACTTC. This translates into CASSTPGQGWYEQYF.

This chain links TRBV12-3 or TRBV12-4 with TRBJ2-7; the D gene is possibly TRBD2 (5 bases). V was cut by 6 bases and J by 4 bases, with 10 bases left in between. The CDR3 covers 12 residues. The CDR3 loop is CASSLTTYEQYF. The CDR3 bases are TGTGCCAGCAGCCTGACTACATACGAGCAGTACTTC.

The chain employs TRBV3-1 (or the pseudogene TRBV3-2) and TRBJ1-4; D perhaps matches TRBD1 (5 bases). This CDR3 is built from 15 residues. V lost 1 base, J lost 4 bases, and 10 bases lay in between. Germline V gene sequence: CDR1 LGHDT, CDR2 YNNKEL (reference sequence). The CDR3 loop reads CASSQVGGINEKLFF. The CDR3 nucleotides are TGTGCCAGCAGCCAAGTTGGGGGGATTAATGAAAAACTGTTTTTT.

The rearrangement uses TRBV6-5 and TRBJ2-3; D possibly corresponds to TRBD1 (6 bases). CDR1 is MNHEY, CDR2 SVGAGI, per germline. Trimming left V 2 bases short and J 4 bases short, with 10 bases between. The CDR3 covers 14 residues. CDR3 in amino acids: CASSYVQGSDTQYF. The CDR3 DNA reads as TGTGCCAGCAGTTACGTCCAGGGGTCAGATACGCAGTATTTT.

The genes are TRBV29-1 and TRBJ1-1; 10 positions match TRBD1. Germline assignment: CDR1 SQVTM and CDR2 ANQGSEA. This CDR3 region has 16 residues. V dropped 4 bases and J dropped 5; count of bases not matched to a gene: 13. CDR3 in amino acids: CSVVSPGTGAGTEAFF. For the CDR3, the DNA is TGCAGCGTTGTAAGCCCCGGGACAGGGGCGGGGACTGAAGCTTTCTTT.

The chain carries TRBV11-2 and TRBJ1-1; possibly TRBD1 for D (5 bases). Germline-derived CDR1 and CDR2 are SGHAT and FQNNGV. The length of the CDR3 is 13 residues. This CDR3 is CAGSGQGDTEAFF. The CDR3 region has the DNA TGTGCAGGTAGCGGGCAGGGTGACACTGAAGCTTTCTTT.

J is TRBJ2-1 and V is TRBV7-9; D is uncertain. The V and J ends lost 0 bases and 5 bases respectively, with 2 bases between them. Germline-derived CDR1 and CDR2 are SEHNR and FQNEAQ (reference sequence). This CDR3 comprises 12 residues. CDR3 in amino acids: CASSLAHNEQFF. In nucleotides, the CDR3 is TGTGCCAGCAGCTTAGCCCACAATGAGCAGTTCTTC.

The CDR3, as DNA: TGTGCCAGTACCCCGGAGGGTAACACTGAAGCTTTCTTT. As protein: CASTPEGNTEAFF. The chain has TRBV6-6 and TRBJ1-1; D is ambiguous. Germline-derived CDR1 and CDR2 are MNHNY and SVGAGI (reference sequence). The germline V and J ends were trimmed by 9 bases and 2 bases, with 13 bases remaining between them. The CDR3 sequence is 13 residues long.

As concerns this clone: The sample contains more than one DNA sequence encoding this CDR3. This rearrangement joins TRBV5-1 to TRBJ1-5; no firm D call. Deletions cut 1 base from V and 2 bases from J, with 4 bases between. The CDR3 consists of 13 residues. Germline V gene lookup returns CDR1 SGHRS and CDR2 YFSETQ. CDR3 sequence: CASSLLGNQPQHF. DNA of the CDR3: TGCGCCAGCAGCTTGCTCGGCAATCAGCCCCAGCATTTT.

The rearrangement uses TRBV29-1 and TRBJ1-2; a weak D match, TRBD1 (5 bases). Trimming stripped 4 bases from V and 2 bases from J, with 14 bases between. The CDR3 has 14 residues. Germline CDR1 and CDR2: SQVTM and ANQGSEA. The chain's CDR3 is CSVGGKALNYGYTF. DNA of the CDR3: TGCAGCGTTGGGGGGAAGGCACTGAACTATGGCTACACCTTC.

The CDR3, as DNA: TGTGCCATCCTTTCTGGTCTGAACACTGAAGCTTTCTTT. This translates into CAILSGLNTEAFF. V gene TRBV10-3 combines with J gene TRBJ1-1; the D is unclear. V was pared by 8 bases and J by 0 bases, with 10 bases between. Germline CDR1 reads ENHRY; CDR2 reads SYGVKD. This CDR3 has 13 residues.

The J gene is TRBJ1-5, the V gene TRBV29-1; the match to TRBD1 covers 7 bases. The CDR3 covers 13 residues. J was trimmed by 4 bases and V by 7 bases; bases with no gene match: 7. CDR1 is SQVTM, CDR2 ANQGSEA, per germline. CDR3 sequence (DNA): TGCAGCGCTGGGACAGCCTTTAATCAGCCCCAGCATTTT. As protein: CSAGTAFNQPQHF.

This chain joins TRBV7-6 and TRBJ2-1; D unclear. Germline V CDR1 and CDR2: SGHVS, FNYEAQ. This CDR3 is built from 13 residues. Trimming took 0 bases from V and 7 from J, leaving 7 bases between them. For the CDR3, the DNA is TGTGCCAGCAGCTTAGCCCTAGGGAATGAGCAGTTCTTC. It codes for CASSLALGNEQFF.